This entry describes one T cell receptor (beta chain). No cognate antigen has been identified for it. No base quality values were provided; no much bigger clone lies one nucleotide off. The sample belongs to a study of vaccination effects on CD4 cells after COVID-19 (dated 2022 in TCRdb). Background on the whole study: To identify antigen-specific CD4+ T cell clonotypes by their expansion, the ViraFEST assay first stimulated PBMC with viral peptide pools and then applied TCR sequencing. Samples were taken from three convalescent patients early (day +14) and late (day +241, +227, +161 respectively) after vaccination. Approximately 2 million PBMC per well were cultured with 9 to 10 ug/ml peptides in IMDM containing around 4.6% human AB serum, around 9.7 IU/ml IL-2 and gentamicin. SARS-CoV-2 spike-specific CD4+ TCR repertoires from before and after mRNA vaccination were compared in COVID-19 convalescent patients and in infection-naive vaccine recipients. Altogether, 10 COVID-19 convalescent patients and 4 SARS-CoV-2-naive healthy vaccine recipients made up the full study. Post-vaccine samples across the study were collected a median of 72 days after the second dose, with a range of 14 to 241. Cultures from other donors in the study were sequenced with the Oncomine TCR Beta short-read assay on an Illumina iSeq 100. On the study overall, not on this receptor specifically: For convalescent patients, new clones induced by the vaccine made up most of the post-vaccine spike-reactive repertoire, and these new clones were largely distinct from the clones induced by infection. Marked clonal contraction was observed in both infection-induced and vaccine-induced clones at late post-vaccination timepoints, consistent with waning T cell responses. Limitations of the study were the small number of convalescent patients and the absence of early post-infection timepoints.

After less than 13 days of culture, CD4+ T cells were isolated with the EasySep CD4+ T cell isolation kit. PCR-confirmed SARS-CoV-2 infection had occurred in convalescent patients between March and December 2020, before the Alpha, Beta and Delta variants emerged in the United States. Two doses of either the BNT162b2 or the mRNA-1273 mRNA SARS-CoV-2 vaccine were administered to participants. Half of the culture medium was replaced with fresh IL-2-containing medium on days 3 and 7. Unless noted otherwise, every peptide stimulation condition was grown in triplicate wells. PBMC were separated from whole blood using Ficoll-Paque Plus gradient centrifugation and were then either cryopreserved at -140C or used fresh. The QIAamp micro DNA kit was used to extract genomic DNA from the cultured CD4+ T cells. Library prep was done by the immunoSEQ multiplex PCR assay. TCR beta CDR3 sequencing was performed on DNA from the cultured, isolated CD4+ T cells. Per the original workflow: Non-productive TCR sequences were removed and reads were trimmed to the CDR3 region, keeping CDR3s of at least 7 amino acids. The MANAFEST web app was used to pick out antigen-specific clonotypes by comparing their expansion in peptide wells with that in reference cultures. To be called positive, a clone needed expansion at FDR<0.05 compared with the reference and with all other wells, an odds ratio greater than 5, and a frequency greater than 0.1% in two replicate wells. Clonotypes significantly expanded in SARS-CoV-2 spike wells and in at least one common cold coronavirus spike condition were defined as cross-reactive. CDR3 similarity was assessed by Levenshtein distance using the stringdist R package, and unrooted trees were constructed with ape in R 3.6.1. The table was pulled from immuneACCESS by TCRdb, which kept in-frame rearrangements only. Such tables lose some clones; where checked, under half of the loss comes from unresolved V genes, and the rest has no known cause. That table gives V, J and clone size, and the DNA gave D and trimming. Present in this sample are fewer than 55,000 clones, 76% of which were seen just once. Around 3.5% of the sample lies in the top ten.

This material consisted of CD4+ T cells from PBMCs cultured without peptide, taken after COVID-19 vaccination. The TCR was taken from a human donor who had a prior SARS-CoV-2 infection.

The encoded CDR3 is CAISGAGGPSDTQYF. The DNA sequence reads TGTGCCATCAGTGGGGCGGGAGGGCCCTCAGATACGCAGTATTTT. The sequence is built from TRBV10-3 and TRBJ2-3, and TRBD2 aligns with 9 junction nucleotides. Per the germline V gene, ENHRY is the CDR1 and SYGVKD is the CDR2. Trimming takes 4 bases off V and 4 bases off J; junction bases not matched to a gene: 6. Its CDR3 holds 15 amino acids, cysteine through phenylalanine. Here the CDR3 DNA is all that survives: 45 bases in frame from base 1.